The 27 T cell receptor beta chains given below trace back to one sample, sequenced in a study of beta chain features in type 1 diabetes. Study findings and constraints: Patients with Type 1 diabetes showed moderately but significantly shorter TCRB CDR3s in all four CD4+ subsets.

All of the isolated RNA was reverse transcribed, so expressed TCRB transcripts were sequenced. TCRdb's table, derived via immunoSEQ multiplex PCR, lists solely in-frame clones and lacks some. The sample lists over 650,000 clones, over 12% occurring once. The antigens these receptors bind are not known. The sample consisted of naive CD4+ T cells from blood. The receptors come from a man between 18 and 35 years old with type 1 diabetes.

The genes are TRBV9 and TRBJ2-7; 8 bases map to TRBD1. Germline lookup yields CDR1 SGDLS and CDR2 YYNGEE. CDR3 length: 15 residues. V gave up 0 bases and J gave up 11 bases; unmatched junction bases: 13. CDR3 DNA: TGTGCCAGCAGCGTAGGAGATCGGGACAGGATAGAAAAGTACTTC. Its protein product is CASSVGDRDRIEKYF.

In the case of this clone: At the DNA level, this CDR3 is encoded by other sequences in the same sample as well. The rearrangement uses TRBV29-1 and TRBJ2-7; D is perhaps TRBD2 (5 bases). Trimming left V 5 bases short and J 1 base short, with 9 bases between. The CDR3 has 12 residues. Germline V gene data show CDR1 as SQVTM and CDR2 as ANQGSEA. Here the CDR3 DNA reads TGCAGCGTTCAGAGGGAGTCCTACGAGCAGTACTTC. Protein product: CSVQRESYEQYF.

This clone has only a few counts. The chain couples TRBV25-1 to TRBJ2-3, with 7 bases fitting TRBD1. CDR1 and CDR2 (germline): MGHDK, SYGVNS. The CDR3 has 15 residues. V lost 3 bases to trimming and J lost 5 bases; unmatched junction nucleotides: 8. The chain's CDR3 is CASSESVGTVDTQYF. In nucleotides, the CDR3 is TGTGCCAGCAGTGAGTCCGTAGGGACAGTAGATACGCAGTATTTT.

The gene calls are TRBV7-9 and TRBJ2-1, with TRBD2 identical over 10 bases. Trimming cost V 8 bases and J 7 bases; bases outside gene matches: 17. Germline loops: CDR1 SEHNR, CDR2 FQNEAQ (reference sequence). CDR3 size: 17 residues. CDR3 in amino acids: CASGGASGGVAHNEQFF. The CDR3 DNA reads as TGTGCCAGCGGAGGGGCTAGCGGGGGAGTAGCGCATAATGAGCAGTTCTTC.

The table lists this clone with a few counts. The chain joins TRBV7-2 to TRBJ2-5; 12 nucleotides align to TRBD2. The J call is uncertain, as TRBJ2-7 better fits the DNA end. Germline assignment: CDR1 SGHTA and CDR2 FQGNSA. This CDR3 region has 16 residues. The CDR3, as DNA: TGTGCCAGCAGCTCCCCTAGCGGGGGGGATTCCTACGAGCAGTACTTC. It translates to CASSSPSGGDSYEQYF.

The V call is TRBV27, the J call TRBJ1-1, with 9 positions matching TRBD1. The V gene end was trimmed by 6 bases and the J gene end by 6 bases; junction bases not matched to a gene: 2. From germline, CDR1 is MNHEY and CDR2 SMNVEV (reference sequence). There are 12 residues in the CDR3. CDR3 nucleotides: TGTGCCAGCAGCCGGGACAGGGCTGAAGCTTTCTTT. Amino acids: CASSRDRAEAFF.

The gene calls are TRBV5-1 and TRBJ1-1; TRBD1 agrees at 10 bases. This CDR3 is built from 14 residues. Looked up from germline, CDR1 is SGHRS and CDR2 is YFSETQ. V dropped 7 bases and J dropped 5; count of bases not matched to a gene: 8. CDR3 nucleotide sequence: TGCGCCAGCTCCAGACAGGGGGCAGAGACTGAAGCTTTCTTT. This gives the protein CASSRQGAETEAFF.

This clone appeared a few times. J is TRBJ2-3 and V is TRBV18; no clear D. The length of the CDR3 is 15 residues. Germline loops: CDR1 KGHSH, CDR2 LQKENI. The germline V and J ends were trimmed by 0 bases and 5 bases, with 12 bases remaining between them. The CDR3 bases are TGTGCCAGCTCACCACCGGGTGGTGCGAAAGATACGCAGTATTTT. Protein product: CASSPPGGAKDTQYF.

This clone occurred a few times. One junction end disagrees with the germline gene, perhaps due to a read error. This chain connects TRBV2 to TRBJ2-5, with D perhaps TRBD2 (5 bases). This CDR3 region has 12 residues. The V gene's germline CDR1 is SNHLY and CDR2 FYNNEI. CDR3 coding DNA: TGTGCCAGCAGTGAAGCGGCTAGCTACCTAAACTTC. This gives the protein CASSEAASYLNF.

The table lists this clone with a few counts. This rearrangement joins TRBV4-1 to TRBJ1-4; D uncertain. In germline, CDR1 is MGHRA, CDR2 YSYEKL. The CDR3 runs to 15 residues. Trimming shortened V by 3 bases and J by 0 bases, and 8 bases separated the two germline ends. The CDR3 spells CASSQLVATNEKLFF. CDR3 sequence (DNA): TGCGCCAGCAGCCAGCTGGTAGCAACTAATGAAAAACTGTTTTTT.

A single count supports this clone. The J gene is TRBJ1-5, the V gene TRBV7-9, with a tentative D call TRBD1 (5 bases). V dropped 3 bases and J dropped 8 bases, with 8 bases sitting between them. The CDR3 spans 12 residues. Germline V gene lookup returns CDR1 SEHNR and CDR2 FQNEAQ (reference sequence). This CDR3 reads CASSFGTKPQHF. Here the CDR3 DNA reads TGTGCCAGCAGCTTTGGGACGAAGCCCCAGCATTTT.

A note on this clone: Other DNA sequences within the sample encode an identical CDR3. CDR3 in DNA: TGTGCCAGCAGCTTGGGTCAAGAGACCCAGTACTTC. The encoded protein is CASSLGQETQYF. The gene calls are TRBV11-2 and TRBJ2-5, with D uncertain. The germline gives CDR1 SGHAT, CDR2 FQNNGV. The CDR3 consists of 12 residues. V was shortened by 3 bases and J by 2 bases, with 4 bases between the two germline ends.

This clone was counted between two and nine times. J is TRBJ1-5 and V is TRBV30; weak D call: TRBD1 (6 bases). CDR3 length: 14 amino acids. The V end lost 0 bases, the J end lost 7 bases, and 13 bases lay between the germline ends. In germline, CDR1 is GTSNPN, CDR2 SVGIG (reference sequence). The CDR3 here is CAWSVLAGVQPQHF. As DNA, the CDR3 is TGTGCCTGGAGTGTACTGGCAGGGGTCCAGCCCCAGCATTTT.

This clone was observed a few times. The chain combines TRBV28 with TRBJ2-1; 11 bases are shared with TRBD2. Germline trimming cut 7 bases from V and 9 bases from J; bases unmatched to any gene: 8. The CDR3 contains 14 residues. CDR1 and CDR2 (germline): MDHEN, SYDVKM. The CDR3 sequence: CASNHGTSGSEQFF. CDR3 DNA sequence: TGTGCCAGCAACCACGGGACTAGCGGAAGTGAGCAGTTCTTC.

With respect to this clone: This same CDR3 is encoded by further DNA sequences in the sample. This chain uses TRBV4-2 with TRBJ1-5; D is unresolved. Trimming took 2 bases from V and 1 from J, leaving 3 bases between them. There are 13 residues in the CDR3. Germline values: CDR1 LGHNA, CDR2 YNFKEQ. DNA of the CDR3: TGTGCCAGCAGCCAATACAGCAATCAGCCCCAGCATTTT. This encodes CASSQYSNQPQHF.

This clone turned up a few times. The chain carries TRBV7-9 and TRBJ1-2; 8 bases are a match to TRBD1. The CDR3 spans 14 residues. Germline CDR1 reads SEHNR; CDR2 reads FQNEAQ (reference sequence). Trimming took 8 bases from V and 5 from J; bases not matched to a gene: 10. CDR3 sequence: CASGRQGTYYGYTF. The CDR3 DNA reads as TGTGCCAGCGGCCGACAGGGGACCTATTATGGCTACACCTTC.

The V gene is TRBV7-9, the J gene TRBJ1-2; D not certain. This CDR3 comprises 12 residues. Trimming stripped 2 bases from V and 7 bases from J, with 8 bases between. CDR1 and CDR2 (germline): SEHNR, FQNEAQ (reference sequence). CDR3: CASSLLRGGYTF. CDR3 bases: TGTGCCAGCAGCTTACTTCGTGGTGGCTACACCTTC.

The chain uses TRBV6-1 and TRBJ1-6; D might be TRBD1 (6 bases). The CDR3 runs 13 residues. From germline, CDR1 is MNHNS and CDR2 SASEGT. V was clipped by 6 bases and J by 8 bases, with 11 bases between them. As DNA, the CDR3 is TGTGCCAGCAGACAGGGCCCTGATTCACCCCTCCACTTT. This encodes CASRQGPDSPLHF.

The genes are TRBV6-6 and TRBJ2-7; D is perhaps TRBD1 or TRBD2 (5 bases each). This CDR3 has 15 amino acids. V gave up 2 bases and J gave up 6 bases, with 17 bases separating them. The germline V gene has CDR1 MNHNY and CDR2 SVGAGI (reference sequence). CDR3 DNA sequence: TGTGCCAGCAGTTACCGAGTACGGCCAGGGAGCGAGCAGTACTTC. The encoded protein is CASSYRVRPGSEQYF.

This clone was seen only a few times. The chain links TRBV27 to TRBJ2-1; no clear D gene. Germline CDR1 is MNHEY and CDR2 is SMNVEV (reference sequence). This CDR3 comprises 14 residues. V lost 6 bases and J 0 bases, leaving 9 bases between the germline ends. CDR3 sequence (DNA): TGTGCCAGCAGCCCAGGCCGCTCCTACAATGAGCAGTTCTTC. Protein product: CASSPGRSYNEQFF.

A few counts support this clone. The rearrangement joins TRBV6-1 to TRBJ2-1; no clear D gene. CDR1 is MNHNS and CDR2 is SASEGT in the germline V gene. V lost 2 bases and J 0 bases, leaving 11 bases between the germline ends. This CDR3 comprises 16 residues. CDR3 residues: CASSEPGRSSYNEQFF. CDR3 nucleotides: TGTGCCAGCAGTGAACCCGGGCGGAGCTCCTACAATGAGCAGTTCTTC.

This clone was detected a few times. Other nucleotide sequences from this sample produce the same CDR3. This chain uses TRBV18 with TRBJ2-1; no definite D call. Germline CDR1 reads KGHSH; CDR2 reads LQKENI. CDR3 length: 11 amino acids. The V end lost 6 bases, the J end lost 7 bases, and 7 bases lay between the germline ends. This CDR3 is CASSPSNEQFF. CDR3 DNA sequence: TGTGCCAGCTCTCCATCAAATGAGCAGTTCTTC.

The chain couples TRBV13 to TRBJ2-3; D unclear. The V end lost 1 base, the J end lost 0 bases, and 14 bases lay between the germline ends. The CDR3 is 17 residues long. The germline V gene encodes CDR1 PRHDT and CDR2 FYEKMQ (reference sequence). CDR3 sequence reads: CASSLDREFSSTDTQYF. The CDR3, as DNA: TGTGCCAGCAGCTTAGACAGAGAGTTTTCTAGCACAGATACGCAGTATTTT.

The gene calls are TRBV11-1 and TRBJ2-5; no firm D call. Trimming cost V 2 bases and J 4 bases, with 8 bases left between them. Germline V gives CDR1 SGHAT, CDR2 FQDESV (reference sequence). This CDR3 contains 13 residues. CDR3 sequence reads: CASSLSARETQYF. CDR3 nucleotides: TGTGCCAGCAGCTTAAGCGCAAGAGAGACCCAGTACTTC.

In this sample, this clone turned up a few times. The V call is TRBV4-3, the J call TRBJ1-2, with 7 bases aligning to TRBD1. In germline, CDR1 is LGHNA, CDR2 YSLEER. V was clipped by 4 bases and J by 8 bases; unmatched bases: 10. The CDR3 length is 14 residues. CDR3 loop: CASSPFPTGFGYTF. The CDR3 DNA sequence: TGCGCCAGCAGCCCTTTCCCGACAGGGTTCGGCTACACCTTC.

The V call is TRBV2, the J call TRBJ1-5, with 9 bases lining up with TRBD1. The CDR3 has 14 residues. Trimming took 8 bases from V and 3 from J; bases not matched to a gene: 5. Germline lookup yields CDR1 SNHLY and CDR2 FYNNEI. The CDR3 DNA sequence: TGTGCCAGCGGACAGGGGCGATACAATCAGCCCCAGCATTTT. Translation: CASGQGRYNQPQHF.

This clone was seen a few times. The chain links TRBV4-2 to TRBJ1-1, with TRBD1 matching over 7 bases. Germline assignment: CDR1 LGHNA and CDR2 YNFKEQ. CDR3 size: 16 residues. Losses at the gene ends were 0 bases for V and 0 bases for J; bases not matched to a gene: 4. CDR3 DNA: TGTGCCAGCAGCCAAGACGGACAGGCGGTGAACACTGAAGCTTTCTTT. It encodes CASSQDGQAVNTEAFF.